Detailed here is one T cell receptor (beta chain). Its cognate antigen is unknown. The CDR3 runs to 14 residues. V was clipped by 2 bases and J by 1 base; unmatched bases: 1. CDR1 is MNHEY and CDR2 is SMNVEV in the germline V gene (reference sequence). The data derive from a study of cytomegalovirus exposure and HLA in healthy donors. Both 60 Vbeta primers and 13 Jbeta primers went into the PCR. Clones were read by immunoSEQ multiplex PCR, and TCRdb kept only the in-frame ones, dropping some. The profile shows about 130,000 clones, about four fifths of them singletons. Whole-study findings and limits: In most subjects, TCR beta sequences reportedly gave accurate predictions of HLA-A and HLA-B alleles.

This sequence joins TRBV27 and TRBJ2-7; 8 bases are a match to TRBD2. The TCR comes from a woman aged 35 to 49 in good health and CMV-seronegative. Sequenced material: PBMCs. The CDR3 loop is CASSLTSGSYEQYF. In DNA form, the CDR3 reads TGTGCCAGCAGTTTAACTAGCGGATCCTACGAGCAGTACTTC.